The sequence of this TCR beta chain was determined in a study of blood T cells in healthy people across ages. Regarding the study as a whole: It was found that TCR beta diversity correlated strongly with the percentage of naive T cells. Significant beta diversity loss was already apparent by age approximately 36, declining roughly linearly.

As regards this clonotype: The antigen is not known.

Together with a sample-barcoded 5' primer, a J-beta primer mix was included in a second PCR lasting roughly 6 to 12 cycles. A template-switch adaptor containing 12 random nucleotides labeled each cDNA molecule. TCRdb analysed the 5' RACE reads with MiXCR anew, one entry per CDR3 protein. The table lists 1.5 million to 2 million distinct CDR3 sequences, about 49% of them singletons. Trimming cost V 0 bases and J 6 bases, with 12 bases left between them. CDR3 length: 14 amino acids. Per the germline V gene, CDR1 is MNHEY and CDR2 is SVGEGT. Every donor gave around 10 milliliters of peripheral blood. The sequence was obtained from a woman aged 40 to 50 in good health. Input material: blood. The chain combines TRBV6-2 or TRBV6-3 with TRBJ2-7; the D is unclear. CDR3 bases: TGTGCCAGCAGTTACTCGATGTTCCTGGGCGAGCAGTACTTC. This sequence encodes CASSYSMFLGEQYF.